This TCR beta chain was recorded in a study of response to subunit inactivated influenza vaccine. TCRdb redid the calling of the RT-PCR reads with MiXCR, one entry per CDR3 protein. The data hold 450,000 to 500,000 distinct CDR3 sequences, with approximately 9.9% observed a single time. Study results and limitations: The authors proposed limited new T cell recruitment per seasonal influenza vaccination.

Points on this clonotype: Its antigen is unidentified.

Trimming took 0 bases from V and 1 from J, leaving 13 bases between them. Germline V gene lookup returns CDR1 SGHAT and CDR2 FQNNGV. The CDR3 loop spans 17 amino acids. The rearrangement links TRBV11-2 to TRBJ2-4; tentative D call: TRBD2 (5 bases). The sequence came from a man over 45 who received an inactivated influenza vaccine. This specimen was PBMCs from blood, taken roughly 45 days after vaccination. CDR3 residues: CASSLDRTLRAKNIQYF. The CDR3 bases are TGTGCCAGCAGCTTAGATCGGACTTTGAGGGCCAAAAACATTCAGTACTTC.